The next 15 T cell receptor beta chains were all read from a single sample in a study of cytomegalovirus exposure and HLA in healthy donors. PCR employed 60 Vbeta and 13 Jbeta primers. TCRdb's table, derived via immunoSEQ multiplex PCR, lists solely in-frame clones and lacks some. The sample has around 200,000 clones; around three quarters are singletons. The sample comprised PBMCs. Source of these receptors: a man aged 30-40 years in good health and CMV-seronegative.

The chain recombines TRBV7-3 with TRBJ1-2, with D perhaps TRBD1 (6 bases). Trimming cost V 0 bases and J 6 bases, with 11 bases left between them. Germline lookup yields CDR1 SGHTA and CDR2 FQGTGA. CDR3 length: 14 residues. The CDR3: CASSLTGGANGYTF. CDR3 in DNA: TGTGCCAGCAGCTTAACAGGGGGAGCGAATGGCTACACCTTC.

The rearrangement joins TRBV2 to TRBJ1-1; D remains ambiguous. Trimming took off 1 base at V and 3 bases at J, with 18 bases between the two ends. CDR1 and CDR2 (germline): SNHLY, FYNNEI. This CDR3 is built from 17 residues. The CDR3 here is CASSEDRSATGDTEAFF. DNA for the CDR3: TGTGCCAGCAGTGAAGATAGGTCAGCCACCGGGGACACTGAAGCTTTCTTT.

This clone came up a few times. Here the CDR3 reads CASSLMIAREQFF. The CDR3 nucleotides read TGTGCCAGCAGCTTAATGATAGCTCGCGAGCAGTTCTTC. The gene calls are TRBV7-9 and TRBJ2-1, with D uncertain. Germline loops: CDR1 SEHNR, CDR2 FQNEAQ (reference sequence). Trimming stripped 2 bases from V and 10 bases from J, with 12 bases between. This CDR3 is built from 13 residues.

The chain links TRBV28 to TRBJ1-1, with 7 bases matching TRBD1. The CDR3 totals 14 residues. J lost 1 base, V lost 5 bases, and 4 bases had no gene match. CDR1 is MDHEN and CDR2 is SYDVKM in the germline V gene. CDR3 DNA: TGTGCCAGCAGTACGCGACAGGGGAACACTGAAGCTTTCTTT. As protein: CASSTRQGNTEAFF.

The chain employs TRBV7-9 and TRBJ1-5; tentative D call: TRBD1 (5 bases). Germline CDR1 SEHNR, CDR2 FQNEAQ (reference sequence). The V gene lost 1 base and the J gene lost 3 bases, with 13 bases spanning the gap. This CDR3 has 16 amino acids. The CDR3 region has the DNA TGTGCCAGCAGCTTAGTGGGGCCGGTCCACAATCAGCCCCAGCATTTT. It specifies CASSLVGPVHNQPQHF. The variable domain in full, with the rest retrieved from reference TRBV7-9 and TRBJ1-5, is DTGVSQNPRHKITKRGQNVTFRCDPISEHNRLYWYRQTLGQGPEFLTYFQNEAQLEKSRLLSDRFSAERPKGSFSTLEIQRTEQGDSAMYLCASSLVGPVHNQPQHFGDGTRLSIL.

Here the CDR3 DNA reads TGTGCCAGCAGCCTAGGGGACAGGTTGAACACTGAAGCTTTCTTT. Its translation is CASSLGDRLNTEAFF. V gene TRBV7-9 combines with J gene TRBJ1-1, with 8 positions matching TRBD1. The CDR3 is made up of 15 amino acids. V shed 5 bases and J 0 bases; nucleotides not matched to a gene: 5. CDR1 and CDR2 (germline): SEHNR, FQNEAQ (reference sequence).

The gene calls are TRBV7-2 and TRBJ1-2; a possible D gene is TRBD1 (5 bases). CDR3 length: 13 residues. In germline, CDR1 is SGHTA, CDR2 FQGNSA. V lost 4 bases and J 5 bases, leaving 11 bases between the germline ends. CDR3 protein: CASSSDRQYGYTF. DNA for the CDR3: TGTGCCAGCAGCTCCGACAGACAGTATGGCTACACCTTC.

V usage is TRBV4-2 and J usage is TRBJ2-7, with 7 bases fitting TRBD1. There are 14 residues in the CDR3. The germline gives CDR1 LGHNA, CDR2 YNFKEQ. J was trimmed by 3 bases and V by 1 base; bases with no gene match: 3. The CDR3 here is CASSQVWDSYEQYF. The CDR3 DNA reads TGTGCCAGCAGCCAAGTTTGGGACAGCTACGAGCAGTACTTC.

The rearrangement uses TRBV19 and TRBJ2-7, with 10 bases aligning to TRBD2. V dropped 3 bases and J dropped 2; count of bases not matched to a gene: 7. CDR1 is LNHDA, CDR2 SQIVND, per germline (reference sequence). This CDR3 spans 16 amino acids. The CDR3: CASSIGTSEKPYEQYF. As DNA, the CDR3 is TGTGCCAGTAGTATTGGGACTAGCGAAAAACCCTACGAGCAGTACTTC.

The chain uses TRBV29-1 and TRBJ2-1, with TRBD2 matching 9 bases. The CDR3 runs 14 residues. CDR1 is SQVTM, CDR2 ANQGSEA, per germline. Germline trimming cut 6 bases from V and 8 bases from J; bases unmatched to any gene: 11. The CDR3 nucleotides are TGCAGCGTCTCGAGTCGGACTAGCGTCGATGAGCAGTTCTTC. It specifies CSVSSRTSVDEQFF.

This chain uses TRBV5-1 with TRBJ1-2; 8 nucleotides match TRBD1. The germline gives CDR1 SGHRS, CDR2 YFSETQ. This CDR3 contains 12 residues. The V segment lost 6 bases and the J segment 7 bases; nucleotides outside the gene matches: 5. Here the CDR3 reads CASTKDRGGYTF. CDR3 coding DNA: TGCGCCAGCACAAAAGACAGGGGTGGCTACACCTTC. The whole variable domain, remainder taken from reference TRBV5-1 and TRBJ1-2, is KAGVTQTPRYLIKTRGQQVTLSCSPISGHRSVSWYQQTPGQGLQFLFEYFSETQRNKGNFPGRFSGRQFSNSRSEMNVSTLELGDSALYLCASTKDRGGYTFGSGTRLTVV.

This clone occurred a few times. The chain combines TRBV2 with TRBJ1-2; a weak D match, TRBD1 (5 bases). There are 13 residues in the CDR3. Germline assignment: CDR1 SNHLY and CDR2 FYNNEI. V lost 6 bases and J 2 bases, leaving 10 bases between the germline ends. The CDR3 loop is CASRAQVNYGYTF. The CDR3 DNA reads as TGTGCCAGCAGGGCACAGGTGAACTATGGCTACACCTTC.

The gene calls are TRBV28 and TRBJ2-2; a possible D gene is TRBD2 (5 bases). The CDR3 has 13 residues. Trimming cost V 4 bases and J 5 bases, with 8 bases left between them. The germline gives CDR1 MDHEN, CDR2 SYDVKM. The CDR3 DNA reads as TGTGCCAGCAGTTCGGGGAGTACCGGGGAGCTGTTTTTT. Translated, it gives CASSSGSTGELFF.

The V call is TRBV28, the J call TRBJ1-1, with 7 bases matching TRBD1. This CDR3 region has 16 residues. Trimming took 6 bases from V and 0 from J; bases not matched to a gene: 10. CDR1 and CDR2 (germline): MDHEN, SYDVKM. CDR3 DNA sequence: TGTGCCAGCAGCTTTATAGGGGGCCCGGTGAACACTGAAGCTTTCTTT. It encodes CASSFIGGPVNTEAFF.

The chain joins TRBV10-1 to TRBJ1-6; 7 bases line up with TRBD1. This CDR3 is built from 13 residues. Trimming cost V 7 bases and J 10 bases; bases outside gene matches: 7. Germline V gives CDR1 WNHNN, CDR2 SYGVQD (reference sequence). CDR3 sequence: CASNRDSGSPLHF. CDR3 DNA sequence: TGCGCCAGCAACCGGGACAGCGGCTCACCCCTCCACTTT.